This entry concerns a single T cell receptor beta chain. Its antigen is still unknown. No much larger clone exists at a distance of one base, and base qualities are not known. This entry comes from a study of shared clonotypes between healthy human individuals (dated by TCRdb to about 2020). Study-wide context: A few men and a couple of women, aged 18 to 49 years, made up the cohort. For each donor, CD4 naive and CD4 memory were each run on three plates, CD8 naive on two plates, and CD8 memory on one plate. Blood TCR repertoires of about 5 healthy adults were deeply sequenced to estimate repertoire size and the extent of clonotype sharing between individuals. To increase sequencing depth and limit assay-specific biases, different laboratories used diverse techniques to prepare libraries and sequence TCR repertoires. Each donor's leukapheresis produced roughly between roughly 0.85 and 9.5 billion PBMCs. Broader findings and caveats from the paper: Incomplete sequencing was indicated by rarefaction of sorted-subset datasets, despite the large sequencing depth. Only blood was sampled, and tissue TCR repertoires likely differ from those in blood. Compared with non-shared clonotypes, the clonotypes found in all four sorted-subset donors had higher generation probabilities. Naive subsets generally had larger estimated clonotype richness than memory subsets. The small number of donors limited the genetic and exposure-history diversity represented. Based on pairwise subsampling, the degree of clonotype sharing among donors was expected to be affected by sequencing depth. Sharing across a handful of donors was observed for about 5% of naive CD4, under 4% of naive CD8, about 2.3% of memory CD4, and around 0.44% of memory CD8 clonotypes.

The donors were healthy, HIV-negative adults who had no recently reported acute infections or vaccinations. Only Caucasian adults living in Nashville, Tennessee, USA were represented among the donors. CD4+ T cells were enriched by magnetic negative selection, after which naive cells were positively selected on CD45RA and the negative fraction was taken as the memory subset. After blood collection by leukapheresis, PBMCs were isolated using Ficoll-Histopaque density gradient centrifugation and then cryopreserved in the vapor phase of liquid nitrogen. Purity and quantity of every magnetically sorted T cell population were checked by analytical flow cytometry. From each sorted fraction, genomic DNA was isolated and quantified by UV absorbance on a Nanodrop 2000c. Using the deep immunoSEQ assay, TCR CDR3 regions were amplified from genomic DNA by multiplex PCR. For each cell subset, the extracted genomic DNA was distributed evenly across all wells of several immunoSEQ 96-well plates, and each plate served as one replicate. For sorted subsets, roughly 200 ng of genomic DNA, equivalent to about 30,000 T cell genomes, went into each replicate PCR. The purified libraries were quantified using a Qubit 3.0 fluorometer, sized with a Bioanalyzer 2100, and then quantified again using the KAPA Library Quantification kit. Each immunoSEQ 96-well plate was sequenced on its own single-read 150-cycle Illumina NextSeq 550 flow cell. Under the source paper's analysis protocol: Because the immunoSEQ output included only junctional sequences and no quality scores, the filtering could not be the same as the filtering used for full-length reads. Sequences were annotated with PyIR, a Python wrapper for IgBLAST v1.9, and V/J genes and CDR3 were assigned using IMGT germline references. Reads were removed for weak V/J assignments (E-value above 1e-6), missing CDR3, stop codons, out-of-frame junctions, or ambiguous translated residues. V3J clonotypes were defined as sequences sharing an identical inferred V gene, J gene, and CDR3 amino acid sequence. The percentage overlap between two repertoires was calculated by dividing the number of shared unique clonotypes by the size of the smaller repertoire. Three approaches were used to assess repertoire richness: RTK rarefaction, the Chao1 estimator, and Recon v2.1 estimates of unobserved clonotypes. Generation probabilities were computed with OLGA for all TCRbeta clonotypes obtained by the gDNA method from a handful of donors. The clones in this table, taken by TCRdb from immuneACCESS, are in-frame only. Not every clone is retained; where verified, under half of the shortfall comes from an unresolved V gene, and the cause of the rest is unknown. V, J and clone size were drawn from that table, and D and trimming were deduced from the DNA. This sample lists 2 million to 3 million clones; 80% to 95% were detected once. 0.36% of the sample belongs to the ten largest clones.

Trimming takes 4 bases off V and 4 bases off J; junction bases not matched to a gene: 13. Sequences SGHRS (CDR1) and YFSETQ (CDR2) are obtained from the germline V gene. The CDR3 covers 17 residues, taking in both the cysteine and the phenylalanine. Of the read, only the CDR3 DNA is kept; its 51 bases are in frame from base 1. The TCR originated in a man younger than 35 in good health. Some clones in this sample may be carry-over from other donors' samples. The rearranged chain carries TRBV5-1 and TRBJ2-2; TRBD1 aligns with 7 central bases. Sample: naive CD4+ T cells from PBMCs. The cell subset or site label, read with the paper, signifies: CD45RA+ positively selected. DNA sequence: TGCGCCAGCAGCATACCGAGACAGGGAGTAGGCACCGGGGAGCTGTTTTTT. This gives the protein CASSIPRQGVGTGELFF. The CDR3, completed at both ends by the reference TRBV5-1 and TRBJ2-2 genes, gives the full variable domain KAGVTQTPRYLIKTRGQQVTLSCSPISGHRSVSWYQQTPGQGLQFLFEYFSETQRNKGNFPGRFSGRQFSNSRSEMNVSTLELGDSALYLCASSIPRQGVGTGELFFGEGSRLTVL.